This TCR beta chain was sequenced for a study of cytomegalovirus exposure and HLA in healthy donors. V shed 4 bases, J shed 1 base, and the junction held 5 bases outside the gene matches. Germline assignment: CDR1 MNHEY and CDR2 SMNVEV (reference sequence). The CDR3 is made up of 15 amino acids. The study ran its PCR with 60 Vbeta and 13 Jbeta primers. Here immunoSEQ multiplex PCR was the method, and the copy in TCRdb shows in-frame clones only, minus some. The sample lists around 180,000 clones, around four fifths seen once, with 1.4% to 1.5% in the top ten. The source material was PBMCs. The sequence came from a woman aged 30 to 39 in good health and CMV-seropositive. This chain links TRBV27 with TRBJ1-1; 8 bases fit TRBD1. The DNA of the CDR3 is TGTGCCAGCAGTTATATGGACAGGGAGAACACTGAAGCTTTCTTT. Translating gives CASSYMDRENTEAFF.